These T cell receptor beta chains were read from a single sample in a study of Ad26.COV2.S vaccination and SARS-CoV-2 variants. Sequenced by immunoSEQ multiplex PCR; TCRdb stores in-frame clones only, minus some. The sample records 350,000 to 500,000 clones, roughly 91% being singletons. This sample comprised peripheral blood, obtained in a trial of Ad26.COV2.S vaccine versus placebo. The receptors were gathered from a person aged 18-60 years who received the Ad26.COV2.S COVID-19 vaccine or a placebo. Both conserved end residues are part of each CDR3. The order of the fields is V gene, CDR3 protein.

>TRBV6-2/TRBV6-3
CASSSGESSYEQYF
>TRBV6-6
CASSYEYQETQYF
>TRBV12-3/TRBV12-4
CASSLVRGSAFF
>TRBV19
CASSFRLEANEQFF
>TRBV28
CASSPLGAYNEQFF
>TRBV9
CASSDGGETQYF
>TRBV11-2
CASSLVSGGYNEQFF
>TRBV29-1
CSVGPQDSYEQYF
>TRBV5-1
CASSRGQGVQETQYF
>TRBV9
CASSPRGQEYNEQFF
>TRBV28
CASSLVVSYEQYF
>TRBV25-1
CASSPGNKIDGYTF
>TRBV7-9
CASSLAHGRALNNEQFF
>TRBV6-5
CASSYHRLNYEQYF
>TRBV5-3
CARSSHPRGRLANYGYTF
>TRBV19
CASSIWQGSSNEQFF
>TRBV9
CASSVGSGYTEGNEQFF
>TRBV9
CASSVGTDNQPQHF
>TRBV27
CASSPDRGFNNEQFF
>TRBV5-4
CASNVHGETQYF
>TRBV6-5
CASSYGSGRAYEQYF
>TRBV30
CAWNRAGNTEAFF
>TRBV21-1
CASSESGTSGFSTDTQYF
>TRBV19
CASSISVTRRRETQYF
>TRBV7-8
CASSPRGVAANTGELFF
>TRBV29-1
CSVLPGLSGRVLADTQYF
>TRBV7-9
CASSLGLGTDTQYF
>TRBV5-1
CASSPGSSGANVLTF
>TRBV6-4
CASSVIGGAETYNEQFF
>TRBV30
CAWSVKQVYGYTF
>TRBV28
CASSPPSTFEQFF
>TRBV30
CAWSGTGSIYEQYF
>TRBV14
CASSQESPFSTYEQYF
>TRBV18
CASSPDSSYNEQFF
>TRBV9
CASSGVTGELFF
>TRBV7-9
CASSPRGGRGTDTQYF
>TRBV6-5
CASSSLTGGSNNEQFF
>TRBV6-1
CASSEGAVNEKLFF
>TRBV7-9
CASSFRRNTGELFF
>TRBV28
CASPPPGLAGAHEQYF
>TRBV6-4
CATGTGFTYEQYF
>TRBV18
CASSPPVGTARTDTQYF
>TRBV19
CASSHGGAGELFF
>TRBV29-1
CSVVTGISYNEQFF
>TRBV9
CASSVAQGRLYNEQFF
>TRBV7-9
CASSSAGIVYEQYF
>TRBV28
CASRWTGGNYGYTF
>TRBV3-1/TRBV3-2
CASTRQAGVDYNEQFF
>TRBV20-1
CSASQDTNQPQHF
>TRBV21-1
CASSPQNRGGRGFSGEQYF